The 29 T cell receptor beta chains presented below share a single source sample, sequenced in a study of molecular identifiers for immune sequencing clone quantification. One entry per CDR3 protein, called by TCRdb with MiXCR from the PCR reads. The sample holds about 86,000 distinct CDR3 sequences, 20% to 25% seen once. Source material: naive CD8+ T cells from blood, with Jurkat cell RNA spiked in. Subset: FACS-sorted CD8+CD4-CCR7+CD45RA+ naive T cells. These receptors came from a human donor in good health. Some libraries in this study had Jurkat cell RNA spiked in.

The rearrangement links TRBV5-1 to TRBJ2-7; tentatively, D is TRBD2 (5 bases). Trimming shortened V by 6 bases and J by 0 bases, and 13 bases separated the two germline ends. Per the germline V gene, CDR1 is SGHRS and CDR2 is YFSETQ. The CDR3 extends over 14 amino acids. The CDR3 sequence is CASNPWAGSYEQYF. CDR3 nucleotides: TGCGCCAGCAACCCTTGGGCGGGCTCCTACGAGCAGTACTTC.

This clonotype was counted only a few times. The rearrangement joins TRBV5-5 to TRBJ1-2; a weak D match, TRBD1 (6 bases). The CDR3 has 16 residues. Trimming shortened V by 4 bases and J by 1 base, and 17 bases separated the two germline ends. CDR1 is SGHKS, CDR2 YYEKEE, per germline (reference sequence). The CDR3 loop is CASSPGQSSSNYGYTF. The DNA of the CDR3 is TGTGCCAGCAGCCCAGGACAGTCCAGCAGTAACTATGGCTACACCTTC. Full variable domain (remainder filled in from reference TRBV5-5 and TRBJ1-2): DAGVTQSPTHLIKTRGQQVTLRCSPISGHKSVSWYQQVLGQGPQFIFQYYEKEERGRGNFPDRFSARQFPNYSSELNVNALLLGDSALYLCASSPGQSSSNYGYTFGSGTRLTVV.

This clonotype came up a few times. The chain's CDR3 is CASSIGRGRTEAFF. The CDR3 region has the DNA TGTGCCAGTAGTATTGGGAGGGGGCGGACTGAAGCTTTCTTT. V gene TRBV19 combines with J gene TRBJ1-1, with 7 bases that match TRBD1. V shed 3 bases and J 5 bases; nucleotides not matched to a gene: 6. CDR1 LNHDA and CDR2 SQIVND come from the germline V gene (reference sequence). CDR3 length equals 14 residues.

V usage is TRBV4-2 and J usage is TRBJ2-7; 7 nucleotides agree with TRBD2. V shed 1 base and J 2 bases; nucleotides not matched to a gene: 8. CDR3 length: 16 residues. Germline values: CDR1 LGHNA, CDR2 YNFKEQ. The CDR3 DNA reads as TGTGCCAGCAGCCAAGGTCCTAGCGGAGCAACCTACGAGCAGTACTTC. Its translation is CASSQGPSGATYEQYF.

With regard to this clonotype: The CDR3 end shows no conserved phenylalanine or tryptophan, and so a read error is likely. The DNA is omitted, as the CDR3 cannot be located on it reliably, and the CDR3 follows TCRdb's listing. The chain combines TRBV7-9 with TRBJ1-1. The CDR3 sequence runs 13 residues, both termini included. Per the germline V gene, CDR1 is SEHNR and CDR2 is FQNEAQ (reference sequence). CDR3 sequence: CASSLTPNTEAIL.

The table lists this clonotype with many counts. V gene TRBV15 combines with J gene TRBJ2-3; D is ambiguous. V was cut by 0 bases and J by 6 bases, with 7 bases left in between. This CDR3 is 13 amino acids long. CDR1 and CDR2 (germline): LNHNV, YYDKDF (reference sequence). Here the CDR3 DNA reads TGTGCCACCAGCAGAGATAGATTGGATACGCAGTATTTT. It encodes CATSRDRLDTQYF.

The chain is built from TRBV28 and TRBJ1-5, with D unresolved. Trimming took 4 bases from V and 6 from J, leaving 13 bases between them. CDR3 length: 14 residues. The germline V gene has CDR1 MDHEN and CDR2 SYDVKM. CDR3 sequence: CASSSRASGQPQHF. Here the CDR3 DNA reads TGTGCCAGCAGTTCCCGGGCTTCAGGTCAGCCCCAGCATTTT.

As for this clonotype: The junction shows a germline mismatch at one end, possibly a read error. The chain combines TRBV29-1 with TRBJ2-2; TRBD2 is a possible D gene (6 bases). Looked up from germline, CDR1 is SQVTM and CDR2 is ANQGSEA. This CDR3 spans 13 amino acids. CDR3 residues: CSVEPQNTGGLFF. CDR3 nucleotide sequence: TGCAGCGTTGAACCACAGAACACCGGGGGGCTGTTTTTT.

This clonotype was seen more than once but under ten times. The chain is built from TRBV6-1 and TRBJ2-7; no clear D. Trimming shortened V by 1 base and J by 0 bases, and 7 bases separated the two germline ends. CDR1 MNHNS and CDR2 SASEGT come from the germline V gene. The CDR3 is 14 residues long. This CDR3 reads CASSEELPSYEQYF. The DNA for the CDR3 is TGTGCCAGCAGTGAAGAACTACCCTCCTACGAGCAGTACTTC.

This clonotype was recorded a few times. CDR3 protein: CASSSPGGGYNEQFF. DNA for the CDR3: TGTGCCAGCAGCTCGCCGGGGGGGGGCTACAATGAGCAGTTCTTC. The chain links TRBV13 to TRBJ2-1, with 8 nucleotides matching TRBD2. V shed 4 bases, J shed 3 bases, and the junction held 5 bases outside the gene matches. From germline, CDR1 is PRHDT and CDR2 FYEKMQ (reference sequence). CDR3 length equals 15 residues. Full variable domain (outside the CDR3, taken from reference TRBV13 and TRBJ2-1): AAGVIQSPRHLIKEKRETATLKCYPIPRHDTVYWYQQGPGQDPQFLISFYEKMQSDKGSIPDRFSAQQFSDYHSELNMSSLELGDSALYFCASSSPGGGYNEQFFGPGTRLTVL.

This chain links TRBV11-2 with TRBJ2-5, with 12 bases identical to TRBD2. V trimming: 5 bases; J trimming: 4 bases; junction bases outside the gene matches: 11. The V gene's germline CDR1 is SGHAT and CDR2 FQNNGV. The CDR3 is 17 residues long. The DNA for the CDR3 is TGTGCCAGCAGCCATTCCCACCCGGGACTAGCGGGAGAGACCCAGTACTTC. This encodes CASSHSHPGLAGETQYF.

This clonotype occurred many times. The chain carries TRBV5-6 and TRBJ2-3; D is ambiguous. The CDR3 contains 13 residues. V was clipped by 4 bases and J by 2 bases, with 8 bases between them. Germline V gives CDR1 SGHDT, CDR2 YYEEEE. CDR3 coding DNA: TGTGCCAGCAGCATGGGCAACACAGATACGCAGTATTTT. Protein product: CASSMGNTDTQYF. The entire variable domain, with the rest obtained from reference TRBV5-6 and TRBJ2-3, is as follows: DAGVTQSPTHLIKTRGQQVTLRCSPKSGHDTVSWYQQALGQGPQFIFQYYEEEERQRGNFPDRFSGHQFPNYSSELNVNALLLGDSALYLCASSMGNTDTQYFGPGTRLTVL.

This clonotype was observed at least ten times. The chain couples TRBV20-1 to TRBJ2-7, with D hard to call. This CDR3 has 12 residues. CDR1 DFQATT and CDR2 SNEGSKA come from the germline V gene (reference sequence). Trimming cost V 3 bases and J 7 bases, with 13 bases left between them. CDR3 protein: CSARGMVGEQYF. The CDR3 bases are TGCAGTGCTAGGGGGATGGTCGGGGAGCAGTACTTC.

This clonotype showed up many times. The chain couples TRBV13 to TRBJ2-7; D not certain. V gave up 5 bases and J gave up 5 bases, with 13 bases separating them. CDR1 and CDR2 (germline): PRHDT, FYEKMQ (reference sequence). CDR3 length equals 13 residues. This CDR3 reads CASSPPSRHEQYF. In nucleotides, the CDR3 is TGTGCCAGCAGCCCCCCGAGCCGCCACGAGCAGTACTTC.

In the case of this clonotype: Given a much more abundant clone one base away, this may be a read error. V gene TRBV4-3 combines with J gene TRBJ2-5, with D maybe TRBD2 (5 bases). The CDR3 is 15 amino acids. Germline V gene lookup returns CDR1 LGHNA and CDR2 YSLEER. The CDR3 is CASGQDLSAGETQYF. In DNA, the CDR3 is TGCGCCAGCGGCCAAGATCTTAGCGCTGGAGAGACCCAGTACTTC.

With regard to this clonotype: It may be a read error: a sequence one base away is much more abundant. The chain combines TRBV12-3 or TRBV12-4 with TRBJ1-1; weak D call: TRBD1 (6 bases). V lost 6 bases to trimming and J lost 11 bases, with 19 bases between them. The CDR3 runs 13 residues. CDR3 amino acids: CASSLVRGQAAFF. Here the CDR3 DNA reads TGTGCCAGCAGCCTTGTACGGGGACAAGCGGCTTTCTTT.

As for this clonotype: Possible read error: a much larger clone is one base away. The chain employs TRBV6-5 and TRBJ2-2; D is undetermined. The germline gives CDR1 MNHEY, CDR2 SVGAGI. The CDR3 extends over 14 amino acids. In nucleotides, the CDR3 is TGTGCCAGCAGTCTACTGAGCGTTAGGGTCGCGCTGGTTTTT. Encoded protein: CASSLLSVRVALVF.

In this sample, this clonotype turned up a few times. The chain joins TRBV4-3 to TRBJ2-5; D may correspond to TRBD1 or TRBD2 (5 bases each). Germline CDR1 reads LGHNA; CDR2 reads YSLEER. CDR3 length: 16 residues. V lost 4 bases and J 5 bases, leaving 20 bases between the germline ends. The CDR3 DNA is TGCGCCAGCAGCCCCGCCGGAGGACGAGCAGGGGAGACCCAGTACTTC. Translated: CASSPAGGRAGETQYF.

A remark on this clonotype: The conserved phenylalanine or tryptophan normally closing the CDR3 is absent here, so this likely arose from a read error. This chain connects TRBV7-9 to TRBJ2-7, with 9 bases lining up with TRBD1. CDR1 and CDR2 from the germline V gene are SEHNR and FQNEAQ (reference sequence). V lost 7 bases to trimming and J lost 7 bases; unmatched junction nucleotides: 11. The length of the CDR3 is 14 residues. Here the CDR3 DNA reads TGTGCCAGCACTCCGACGGACAGGGGTGGTGAGCAGTACCTC. Amino acids: CASTPTDRGGEQYL.

A word on this clonotype: With a much larger clone just one base away, this may be a read error. The CDR3 end shows no conserved phenylalanine or tryptophan, and so a read error is likely. This sequence joins TRBV5-4 and TRBJ1-1, with TRBD1 matching 9 bases. Germline-derived CDR1 and CDR2 are SGHNT and YYREEE (reference sequence). This CDR3 has 17 amino acids. Trimming cost V 0 bases and J 0 bases; bases outside gene matches: 6. The CDR3 protein is CASSLDGTGRMNTEAFS. CDR3 nucleotide sequence: TGTGCCAGCAGCTTGGACGGGACAGGGCGCATGAACACTGAAGCTTTCTCT.

This clonotype came up many times. The chain combines TRBV28 with TRBJ2-7; D assignment may be TRBD1 or TRBD2 (7 bases each). V lost 1 base, J lost 5 bases, and 15 bases lay in between. Per germline, CDR1 MDHEN and CDR2 SYDVKM. The CDR3 runs 15 residues. Here the CDR3 reads CASSLLGGGVHEQYF. The CDR3 DNA follows: TGTGCCAGCAGTTTATTGGGAGGGGGCGTCCACGAGCAGTACTTC.

This clonotype was found many times. The rearrangement joins TRBV29-1 to TRBJ2-7; TRBD2 agrees at 11 bases. CDR1 and CDR2 from the germline V gene are SQVTM and ANQGSEA. This CDR3 is built from 15 residues. V trimming: 0 bases; J trimming: 4 bases; junction bases outside the gene matches: 5. The DNA of the CDR3 is TGCAGCGTTGAAGAAGGGCTAGCGGGAGGTTACGAGCAGTACTTC. Translated: CSVEEGLAGGYEQYF.

This clonotype was seen at least ten times. This chain uses TRBV4-1 with TRBJ1-1; D possibly corresponds to TRBD1 (5 bases). The V gene lost 4 bases and the J gene lost 1 base, with 7 bases spanning the gap. The germline V gene has CDR1 MGHRA and CDR2 YSYEKL. The length of the CDR3 is 13 residues. The CDR3 DNA follows: TGCGCCAGCAGCCTAGACAGGAACACTGAAGCTTTCTTT. Translation gives CASSLDRNTEAFF.

The genes are TRBV27 and TRBJ2-7, with D uncertain. The germline V and J ends were trimmed by 6 bases and 3 bases, with 15 bases remaining between them. This CDR3 has 14 residues. Per germline, CDR1 MNHEY and CDR2 SMNVEV (reference sequence). The CDR3 sequence is CASSLEGRYYEQYF. CDR3 nucleotides: TGTGCCAGCAGCCTAGAAGGACGGTACTACGAGCAGTACTTC.

This sequence joins TRBV6-1 and TRBJ1-1; D unresolved. Germline V gene data show CDR1 as MNHNS and CDR2 as SASEGT. V was clipped by 0 bases and J by 4 bases, with 6 bases between them. The length of the CDR3 is 13 residues. CDR3 coding DNA: TGTGCCAGCAGTGAAGCGGCCTTCACTGAAGCTTTCTTT. Translation gives CASSEAAFTEAFF.

V usage is TRBV27 and J usage is TRBJ2-7, with D unclear. CDR3 length: 13 residues. Between the trimmed V and J ends, which lost 8 bases and 0 bases, there was a span of 11 bases. Germline CDR1 and CDR2: MNHEY and SMNVEV (reference sequence). The CDR3 loop reads CASSMTSSYEQYF. The DNA of the CDR3 is TGTGCCAGCTCCATGACCAGCTCCTACGAGCAGTACTTC.

This chain joins TRBV19 and TRBJ2-7, with D possibly being TRBD1 (6 bases). This CDR3 is 11 amino acids long. CDR1 LNHDA and CDR2 SQIVND come from the germline V gene (reference sequence). Trimming cost V 9 bases and J 3 bases, with 9 bases left between them. The CDR3 region has the DNA TGTGCCAGCGGACAGCACTACGAGCAGTACTTC. Encoded protein: CASGQHYEQYF. Combining the CDR3 with reference TRBV19 and TRBJ2-7 gives the whole variable domain DGGITQSPKYLFRKEGQNVTLSCEQNLNHDAMYWYRQDPGQGLRLIYYSQIVNDFQKGDIAEGYSVSREKKESFPLTVTSAQKNPTAFYLCASGQHYEQYFGPGTRLTVT.

This clonotype showed up just a few times. This may be a read error: a much more frequent sequence differs by one nucleotide. The genes are TRBV28 and TRBJ2-7, with D perhaps TRBD1 or TRBD2 (6 bases each). Germline V gene sequence: CDR1 MDHEN, CDR2 SYDVKM. The CDR3 has 15 amino acids. V was trimmed by 6 bases and J by 6 bases, leaving 21 bases between them. The CDR3 coding sequence is TGTGCCAGCAGCCCGGAGGGGGAGCCACCCTGCGAGCAGTACTTC. It translates to CASSPEGEPPCEQYF. Combining the CDR3 with reference TRBV28 and TRBJ2-7 gives the whole variable domain DVKVTQSSRYLVKRTGEKVFLECVQDMDHENMFWYRQDPGLGLRLIYFSYDVKMKEKGDIPEGYSVSREKKERFSLILESASTNQTSMYLCASSPEGEPPCEQYFGPGTRLTVT.

In its sample, this clonotype was seen many times. The rearrangement joins TRBV6-2 or TRBV6-3 to TRBJ2-7; D ambiguous. Trimming cost V 6 bases and J 0 bases, with 15 bases left between them. The CDR3 runs 15 residues. Germline V gene sequence: CDR1 MNHEY, CDR2 SVGEGT. The CDR3 loop is CASRHLRPSSYEQYF. In DNA, the CDR3 is TGTGCCAGCAGACACCTGAGGCCTAGCTCCTACGAGCAGTACTTC.